These 5 T cell receptor beta chains originate from one sample sequenced in a study of CD8 T cells in Susac syndrome. Random hexamers were used to reverse transcribe roughly 0.45 to 1 ug of RNA. TCRdb reprocessed the immunoSEQ multiplex PCR reads with MiXCR, giving one entry per CDR3 protein. There are roughly 120,000 distinct CDR3 sequences in the sample; roughly 94% occur only once, and more than 0.09% lies in the top ten. Sequencing used CD4+ T cells from PBMCs. The receptors were sampled from a human donor in good health.

V is TRBV28 and J is TRBJ2-4; 7 bases map to TRBD1. Germline loops: CDR1 MDHEN, CDR2 SYDVKM. The trim removed 4 bases at V and 0 bases at J, leaving 3 bases unmatched. This CDR3 spans 15 amino acids. CDR3 protein: CASSSTGLAKNIQYF. CDR3 bases: TGTGCCAGCAGTTCGACAGGGTTAGCCAAAAACATTCAGTACTTC.

The rearrangement joins TRBV3-1 to TRBJ2-1; D remains ambiguous. CDR3 length: 12 residues. V was shortened by 6 bases and J by 6 bases, with 9 bases between the two germline ends. Germline CDR1 is LGHDT and CDR2 is YNNKEL (reference sequence). The CDR3 loop is CASSLPSNEQFF. The DNA for the CDR3 is TGTGCCAGCAGTCTCCCCAGCAATGAGCAGTTCTTC.

The rearrangement joins TRBV24-1 to TRBJ2-2; 7 bases fit TRBD1. The ends lost 7 bases at V and 2 bases at J; junction bases unmatched: 3. The CDR3 totals 14 residues. Germline V gives CDR1 KGHDR, CDR2 SFDVKD. The chain's CDR3 is CATRRQGNTGELFF. The CDR3 bases are TGTGCCACCAGGAGACAGGGAAACACCGGGGAGCTGTTTTTT.

The rearrangement uses TRBV6-1 and TRBJ1-1; D gene ambiguous. Germline V CDR1 and CDR2: MNHNS, SASEGT. The CDR3 spans 15 residues. V lost 2 bases and J 6 bases, leaving 16 bases between the germline ends. The CDR3 sequence is CASSEPDHVGPEAFF. The CDR3 DNA reads TGTGCCAGCAGTGAACCGGACCATGTGGGCCCTGAAGCTTTCTTT.

J is TRBJ2-5 and V is TRBV10-3; 7 nucleotides match TRBD2. With 6 bases clipped from V and 1 base from J, the junction kept 8 bases outside the gene matches. The CDR3 has 15 amino acids. Germline CDR1 ENHRY, CDR2 SYGVKD. CDR3 DNA: TGTGCCATCAGGGGGGGGAGTAGCTTCCAAGAGACCCAGTACTTC. Its protein is CAIRGGSSFQETQYF.